These 9 T cell receptor beta chains share one sample of origin, sequenced in a study of T cell changes during pregnancy in multiple sclerosis. The data were produced by immunoSEQ multiplex PCR, yet TCRdb's version contains in-frame clones alone and is incomplete. The sample comprises some 64,000 clones, more than 80% of which are singletons, and roughly 0.82% rests with the top ten. The specimen comprised peripheral blood, sampled in the first trimester of pregnancy. The receptors were gathered from a female donor in good health, enrolled as a control in a pregnancy study.

This chain uses TRBV7-2 with TRBJ2-7; D is possibly TRBD1 (5 bases). V shed 3 bases and J shed 6 bases, with 12 bases lying between them. The CDR3 sequence is 13 residues long. Germline lookup yields CDR1 SGHTA and CDR2 FQGNSA. The CDR3 DNA follows: TGTGCCAGCAGCTTTAAGGGGCAAGGCGAGCAGTACTTC. This encodes CASSFKGQGEQYF.

The chain's CDR3 is CASSLVLAESTDTQYF. The DNA of the CDR3 is TGCGCCAGCAGCTTGGTTCTAGCGGAGAGTACAGATACGCAGTATTTT. The rearrangement uses TRBV5-1 and TRBJ2-3; 7 bases match TRBD2. V trimming: 0 bases; J trimming: 3 bases; junction bases outside the gene matches: 7. CDR3 length: 16 amino acids. Germline assignment: CDR1 SGHRS and CDR2 YFSETQ.

Here the CDR3 DNA reads TGTGCCAGCAGCCAAGAGGGACATACGAACACCGGGGAGCTGTTTTTT. Protein sequence: CASSQEGHTNTGELFF. V is TRBV4-2 and J is TRBJ2-2; D is possibly TRBD1 (6 bases). Germline V gene data show CDR1 as LGHNA and CDR2 as YNFKEQ. V was trimmed by 0 bases and J by 0 bases, leaving 8 bases between them. The CDR3 extends over 16 amino acids.

The J gene is TRBJ1-2, the V gene TRBV29-1, with D hard to call. The V and J ends lost 2 bases and 4 bases respectively, with 5 bases between them. The CDR3 runs to 11 residues. Per the germline V gene, CDR1 is SQVTM and CDR2 is ANQGSEA. The CDR3 DNA reads TGCAGCGTTGAAACACGCTATGGCTACACCTTC. Amino acid sequence: CSVETRYGYTF.

The chain employs TRBV9 and TRBJ2-3, with D tentatively TRBD2 (5 bases). V shed 3 bases and J shed 0 bases, with 14 bases lying between them. The CDR3 has 16 amino acids. Germline lookup yields CDR1 SGDLS and CDR2 YYNGEE. CDR3 residues: CASSALAGSSTDTQYF. The CDR3 DNA follows: TGTGCCAGCAGCGCCCTGGCGGGCAGTAGCACAGATACGCAGTATTTT.

This clone was seen once. Compared with germline, one end of the junction differs, possibly owing to a read error. J is TRBJ1-3 and V is TRBV2; TRBD1 matches at 7 bases. The germline V gene encodes CDR1 SNHLY and CDR2 FYNNEI. This CDR3 spans 14 amino acids. CDR3 sequence reads: CASCEGGYGNTIYF. The CDR3, as DNA: TGTGCCAGCTGTGAAGGGGGCTATGGAAACACCATATATTTT. Supplemented by reference TRBV2 and TRBJ1-3, the full variable domain reads EPEVTQTPSHQVTQMGQEVILRCVPISNHLYFYWYRQILGQKVEFLVSFYNNEISEKSEIFDDQFSVERPDGSNFTLKIRSTKLEDSAMYFCASCEGGYGNTIYFGEGSWLTVV.

The chain has TRBV7-9 and TRBJ1-1, with 7 bases matching TRBD1. V lost 5 bases to trimming and J lost 0 bases; unmatched junction nucleotides: 6. Germline lookup yields CDR1 SEHNR and CDR2 FQNEAQ (reference sequence). This CDR3 spans 15 amino acids. CDR3: CASSKAGTVNTEAFF. The CDR3 DNA sequence: TGTGCCAGCAGCAAAGCCGGGACAGTGAACACTGAAGCTTTCTTT.

CDR3 DNA sequence: TGCGCCAGCAGCTTGGACTATGGACAGGCCATGAACACCGGGGAGCTGTTTTTT. Protein product: CASSLDYGQAMNTGELFF. The chain joins TRBV5-1 to TRBJ2-2; TRBD1 matches 7 bases. Unmatched junction bases numbered 9, after V lost 0 bases and J lost 1 base. Germline V gene data show CDR1 as SGHRS and CDR2 as YFSETQ. The CDR3 is made up of 18 amino acids. Variable domain in full (rest from reference TRBV5-1 and TRBJ2-2): KAGVTQTPRYLIKTRGQQVTLSCSPISGHRSVSWYQQTPGQGLQFLFEYFSETQRNKGNFPGRFSGRQFSNSRSEMNVSTLELGDSALYLCASSLDYGQAMNTGELFFGEGSRLTVL.

V usage is TRBV9 and J usage is TRBJ2-3, with TRBD2 matching over 10 bases. Germline V gene lookup returns CDR1 SGDLS and CDR2 YYNGEE. V was clipped by 3 bases and J by 3 bases; unmatched bases: 13. The CDR3 contains 18 residues. DNA of the CDR3: TGTGCCAGCAGCGCGAGAGCGGGGGGGCCTAGGTCGACAGATACGCAGTATTTT. Its protein product is CASSARAGGPRSTDTQYF.